These 12 T cell receptor beta chains came from one sample sequenced in a study of tumor and adjacent non-tumor tissue in lung cancer. RNA was extracted from bulk tissue without any cell sorting. More than 3 cm separated this lung sample from the edge of the tumor. A modified ARM-PCR protocol with three rounds of nested PCR amplified TCRbeta. MiXCR, applied by TCRdb to the multiplex PCR reads, yields one record per CDR3 protein. Of tens of thousands of distinct CDR3 sequences in the sample, around 67% were seen once. The sequencing input was distant non-tumor lung tissue. The receptors stem from a woman in her seventies with non-small cell lung cancer.

This clonotype was seen ten or more times. This rearrangement joins TRBV20-1 to TRBJ2-7; 7 bases align to TRBD1. Germline lookup yields CDR1 DFQATT and CDR2 SNEGSKA (reference sequence). With V trimmed by 6 bases and J by 2 bases, 10 bases remained unmatched. The CDR3 covers 14 residues. CDR3 nucleotide sequence: TGCAGTGCCCAGGGGGAGAGGGCCACCTACGAGCAGTACTTC. Its protein product is CSAQGERATYEQYF.

This clonotype was observed a few times. The chain joins TRBV20-1 to TRBJ2-7; D ambiguous. The CDR3 has 14 amino acids. V lost 7 bases and J lost 1, with 17 bases in between. Germline CDR1 reads DFQATT; CDR2 reads SNEGSKA (reference sequence). In nucleotides, the CDR3 is TGCAGTGTTCATTCCTTGGCTAGTTCCTACGAGCAGTACTTC. It is translated as CSVHSLASSYEQYF.

A few counts support this clonotype. A read error is likely, as this CDR3 ends without the conserved phenylalanine or tryptophan. For the CDR3, the DNA is TGTGCCAGCAGCTTGGGGGGGCCAGTGGTGGCTAGCTACACCTCC. Its translation is CASSLGGPVVASYTS. The gene calls are TRBV5-4 and TRBJ1-2; weak D call: TRBD1 (6 bases). The CDR3 spans 15 residues. The germline V gene encodes CDR1 SGHNT and CDR2 YYREEE (reference sequence). With 0 bases removed from V and 9 bases from J, the gap between germline ends came to 18 bases.

The CDR3, as DNA: TGTGCCATCACGGGACAGGGGGATGACACCGGGGAGCTGTTTTTT. Translating it yields CAITGQGDDTGELFF. The rearrangement joins TRBV10-3 to TRBJ2-2, with 11 positions matching TRBD1. The ends lost 7 bases at V and 3 bases at J; junction bases unmatched: 4. CDR1 and CDR2 (germline): ENHRY, SYGVKD. There are 15 residues in the CDR3.

This clonotype was seen just once. Germline is not matched at one junction end, which may reflect a read error. The chain carries TRBV6-5 and TRBJ1-1; 8 bases are a match to TRBD1. The germline CDR1 and CDR2 sequences are MNHEY and SVGAGI. The CDR3 covers 13 residues. The DNA for the CDR3 is TGTTCCAGCAGTAAACAGGGGGTCACTGAAGCCTTCTTT. Protein sequence: CSSSKQGVTEAFF.

The chain combines TRBV10-2 with TRBJ2-2; 8 positions agree with TRBD2. The CDR3 runs 16 residues. Germline values: CDR1 WSHSY, CDR2 SAAADI. V shed 8 bases, J shed 9 bases, and the junction held 17 bases outside the gene matches. The CDR3 region has the DNA TGCGCCAGCCAGCTGTTAGCGGGGCCTTCGAGCAGGGAGCTGTTTTTT. Translated: CASQLLAGPSSRELFF.

The chain carries TRBV20-1 and TRBJ2-1, with D possibly matching TRBD1 (6 bases). The V and J ends lost 5 bases and 7 bases respectively, with 15 bases between them. The V gene's germline CDR1 is DFQATT and CDR2 SNEGSKA (reference sequence). This CDR3 has 13 amino acids. The CDR3 DNA is TGCAGTGCTTACAGAGGGACAAAGAATGAGCAGTTCTTC. Protein: CSAYRGTKNEQFF.

This clonotype appeared a single time. One end of the junction varies from germline; a read error may be responsible. The V gene is TRBV6-1, the J gene TRBJ1-4; D possibly corresponds to TRBD1 (6 bases). This CDR3 has 14 residues. Per germline, CDR1 MNHNS and CDR2 SASEGT. CDR3 residues: CVSGEAQGNEKLFF. Here the CDR3 DNA reads TGTGTCAGCGGTGAAGCACAGGGTAATGAAAAACTGTTTTTT.

In the case of this clonotype: Given a much more abundant clone one base away, this may be a read error. The chain joins TRBV25-1 to TRBJ1-4; weak D call: TRBD1 (5 bases). V lost 6 bases to trimming and J lost 7 bases, with 27 bases between them. This CDR3 region has 18 residues. Germline loops: CDR1 MGHDK, CDR2 SYGVNS. For the CDR3, the DNA is TGTGCCAGCAGCTCGCGCCGTGGGGCCTCGCCCAATGGTGAAAAACTGTTTTTT. Its protein product is CASSSRRGASPNGEKLFF.

As to this clonotype: Mismatch with germline at one junction end may stem from a read error. The chain recombines TRBV11-3 with TRBJ2-2; tentatively, D is TRBD1 or TRBD2 (5 bases each). The CDR3 length is 15 residues. Looked up from germline, CDR1 is SGHNT and CDR2 is YENEEA. Here the CDR3 DNA reads TGTGCCAGCAACTTACGACGCCTTGGGACCGGGGAGCTATTTTTT. It is translated as CASNLRRLGTGELFF.

This clonotype was seen only a few times. J is TRBJ1-1 and V is TRBV28; D might be TRBD1 (5 bases). Germline values: CDR1 MDHEN, CDR2 SYDVKM. V lost 4 bases and J 0 bases, leaving 18 bases between the germline ends. The CDR3 length is 17 residues. CDR3 sequence (DNA): TGTGCCAGCAGTTCCCCCCGGCAGGGCTCTATGAACACTGAAGCTTTCTTT. Protein sequence: CASSSPRQGSMNTEAFF.

Note on this clonotype: Possible read error: a much larger clone is one base away. The chain joins TRBV28 to TRBJ2-3; 9 nucleotides line up with TRBD2. The CDR3 consists of 15 residues. The V gene end was trimmed by 3 bases and the J gene end by 5 bases; junction bases not matched to a gene: 6. CDR1 MDHEN and CDR2 SYDVKM come from the germline V gene. As DNA, the CDR3 is TGTGCCAGCAGTTTTGGTAGCGGGGGCATAGATACGCAGTATTTT. It yields the protein CASSFGSGGIDTQYF.